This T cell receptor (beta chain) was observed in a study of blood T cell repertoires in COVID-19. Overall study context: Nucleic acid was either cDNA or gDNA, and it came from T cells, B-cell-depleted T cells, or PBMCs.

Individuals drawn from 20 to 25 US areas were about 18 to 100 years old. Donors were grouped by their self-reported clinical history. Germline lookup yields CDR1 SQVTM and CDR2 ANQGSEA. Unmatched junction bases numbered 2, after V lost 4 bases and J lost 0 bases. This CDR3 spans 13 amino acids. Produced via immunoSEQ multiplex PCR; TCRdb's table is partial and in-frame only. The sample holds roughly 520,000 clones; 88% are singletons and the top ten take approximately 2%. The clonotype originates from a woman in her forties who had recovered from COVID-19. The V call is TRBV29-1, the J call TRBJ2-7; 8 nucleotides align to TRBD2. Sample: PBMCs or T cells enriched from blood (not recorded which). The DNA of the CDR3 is TGCAGCGTTGTACTAGCGGACTCCTACGAGCAGTACTTC. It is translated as CSVVLADSYEQYF.